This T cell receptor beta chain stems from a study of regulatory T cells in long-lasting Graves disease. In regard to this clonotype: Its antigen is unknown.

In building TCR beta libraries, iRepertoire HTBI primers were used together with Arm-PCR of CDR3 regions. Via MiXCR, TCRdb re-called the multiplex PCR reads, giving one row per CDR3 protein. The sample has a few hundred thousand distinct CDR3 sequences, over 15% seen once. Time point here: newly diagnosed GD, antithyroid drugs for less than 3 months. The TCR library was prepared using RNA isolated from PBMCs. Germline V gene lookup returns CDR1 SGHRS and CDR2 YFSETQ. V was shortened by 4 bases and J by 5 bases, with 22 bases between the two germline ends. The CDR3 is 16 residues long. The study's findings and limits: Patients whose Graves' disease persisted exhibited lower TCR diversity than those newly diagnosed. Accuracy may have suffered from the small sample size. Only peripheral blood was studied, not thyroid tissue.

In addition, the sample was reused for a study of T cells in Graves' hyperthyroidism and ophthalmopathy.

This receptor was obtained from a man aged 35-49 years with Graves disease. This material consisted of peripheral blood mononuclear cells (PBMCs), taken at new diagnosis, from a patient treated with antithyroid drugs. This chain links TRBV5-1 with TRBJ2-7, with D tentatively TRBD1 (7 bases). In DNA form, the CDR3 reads TGCGCCAGCAGCGCGGGGCGGACAGGACAATTGGACGAGCAGTACTTC. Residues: CASSAGRTGQLDEQYF.